The T cell receptor beta chain described here comes from a study of T cells in Graves' hyperthyroidism and ophthalmopathy (dated by TCRdb to about 2019). The study in broad terms: TCR V-J signatures able to tell the groups apart were searched for in a discovery cohort of 90 to 100 patients, of whom 43 had Graves' ophthalmopathy and some 60 had stable Graves' hyperthyroidism. Thyroid tissue and blood T-cell repertoires from six Graves' hyperthyroidism patients were also compared in the study. Prospective prediction of ophthalmopathy was tested in an independent validation cohort consisting of 18 hyperthyroidism patients and approximately 16 patients who later progressed to ophthalmopathy. According to the paper, TCR Vbeta CDR3 sequencing was carried out on over 130 peripheral blood samples, which came from approximately 43 ophthalmopathy, 70 to 80 hyperthyroidism and roughly 17 progressor patients. The 90 to 100 discovery patients were randomly divided into training and test sets at a 7:3 ratio. After sampling, hyperthyroidism patients received methimazole starting at 30 mg daily, and ophthalmopathy patients received high-dose intravenous methylprednisolone. Summary of the overall study and its limitations: In cross-validation, a model built on a 13 V-J signature told ophthalmopathy apart from stable hyperthyroidism with under 90% sensitivity and approximately 81% specificity, and in testing the same model reached 80%/75%. Sample size was not statistically predetermined, and investigators were not blinded to group allocation. During validation, the model predicted progression to ophthalmopathy a median of approximately 6.5 months ahead of onset, with around 70% sensitivity and almost 75% specificity. Most expanded thyroid clonotypes (frequency above 0.001) were also found in blood, which suggests that blood repertoires may mirror thyroid immune responses.

This clonotype was seen many times. It has no known antigen specificity. No base quality values were provided; no much bigger clone lies one nucleotide off. The TCR beta CDR3 regions were amplified from the RNA transcripts. The first round of RT-PCR for the TCR CDR3 was performed with the HTBI primer set and the Qiagen OneStep RT-PCR kit. A second multiplex PCR round built the libraries, followed by size selection and purification. Paired-end sequencing of the libraries was performed with 100 bp reads on an Illumina HiSeq2000. As for the original processing: Raw data were processed with SOAPnuke, discarding reads with adapters, uncalled bases, mean Phred below 15, or no exact constant-primer or identifier match. COPE v1.2.5 was used to merge high-quality paired reads, and clonotypes were defined as unique nucleotide sequences. MiTCR v1.1 was used to align clonotypes to the IMGT TRBV, TRBD and TRBJ reference segments. The analysis included only V-J combinations with a frequency above 0.0001, which together covered about 99% of the repertoires. A TCS score was defined as the ratio between F50 (clonal expansion) and ExV (chaos), using BLOSUM62-based TCRdist between CDR3 peptides within each V-J. Welch's t-statistics and random forest reduced 500 to 650 V-J features to 10 to 15, which were used in a naive Bayes classifier (R e1071). The similarity between thyroid and blood repertoires was quantified using the Morisita-Horn index. Starting from the raw public reads, TCRdb applied fastp trimming at Q25, assembled clones with MiXCR and retained in-frame beta chains. Records with the same CDR3 protein are collapsed into one entry carrying the most frequent genes and DNA. TCRdb's processing, not the authors' own work, is the source of the V and J calls. Here the sample has roughly 500,000 distinct CDR3 sequences; about 46% occur a single time. The ten largest clones represent about 45% of the sample.

The CDR3 contains 12 residues, cysteine and phenylalanine counted. Kept here is only the CDR3 DNA, which spans 36 bases and is read in frame from base 1. From a lookup of the germline V gene, CDR1 and CDR2 are MDHEN and SYDVKM. Trimming leaves V shorter by 8 bases and J shorter by 5 bases, with the junction holding 3 bases beyond the gene matches. The study excluded patients with uncontrolled infections, other autoimmune diseases, pregnancy or lactation. Diagnoses relied on clinical symptoms, serum thyroxine and TRAb, thyroid ultrasound and orbital computed tomography. Total RNA was extracted using Trizol reagent, and RNA quality was assessed on an Agilent 2100 Bioanalyzer.

The sequence was collected from an adult woman with Graves' disease, either hyperthyroidism or ophthalmopathy (not recorded which). The chain links TRBV28 with TRBJ1-5; 7 bases in the middle match TRBD1. Sequencing was performed on peripheral blood or thyroid tissue (not recorded which). The nucleotide sequence reads TGTGCCAGCGGGGACAGTCATCAGCCCCAGCATTTT. This encodes CASGDSHQPQHF.